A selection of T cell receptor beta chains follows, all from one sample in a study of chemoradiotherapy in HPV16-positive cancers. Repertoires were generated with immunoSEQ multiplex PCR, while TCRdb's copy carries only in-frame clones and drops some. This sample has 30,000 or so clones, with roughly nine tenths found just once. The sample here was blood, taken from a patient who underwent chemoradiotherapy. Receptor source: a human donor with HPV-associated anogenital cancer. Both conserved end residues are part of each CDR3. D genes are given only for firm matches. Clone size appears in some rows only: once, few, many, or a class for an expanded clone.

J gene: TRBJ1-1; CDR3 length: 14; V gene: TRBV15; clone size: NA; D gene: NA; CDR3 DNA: TGTGCCACCAGCAGACCCGACAGGAACACTGAAGCTTTCTTT; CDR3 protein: CATSRPDRNTEAFF
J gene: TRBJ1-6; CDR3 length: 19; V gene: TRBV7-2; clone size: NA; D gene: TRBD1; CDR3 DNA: TGTGCCAGCAGCTTAGCCGGGACAGGGTTTACCTCCTATAATTCACCCCTCCACTTT; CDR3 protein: CASSLAGTGFTSYNSPLHF
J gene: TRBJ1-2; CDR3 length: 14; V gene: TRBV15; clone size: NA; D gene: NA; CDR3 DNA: TGTGCCACCAGCAGAGATCGTGGGGGCTATGGCTACACCTTC; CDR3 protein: CATSRDRGGYGYTF
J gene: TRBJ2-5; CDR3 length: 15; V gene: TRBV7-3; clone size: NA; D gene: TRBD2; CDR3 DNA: TGTGCCAGCAGTGCGCTAGCGGGAAGGGAAGAGACCCAGTACTTC; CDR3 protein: CASSALAGREETQYF
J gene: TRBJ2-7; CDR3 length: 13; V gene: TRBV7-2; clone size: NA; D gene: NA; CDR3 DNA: TGTGCCAGCAGCTTAGTAACTCCCTACGAGCAGTACTTC; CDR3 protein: CASSLVTPYEQYF
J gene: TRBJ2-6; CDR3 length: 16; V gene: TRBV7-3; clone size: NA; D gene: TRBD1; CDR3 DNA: TGTGCCAGCAGCGTGACGACAGGGTCCGGGGCCAACGTCCTGACTTTC; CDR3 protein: CASSVTTGSGANVLTF
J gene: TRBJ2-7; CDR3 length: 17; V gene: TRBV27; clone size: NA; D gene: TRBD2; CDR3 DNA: TGTGCCAGCAGAGGAGCTAGCGGGGGTACGAGCTCCTACGAGCAGTACTTC; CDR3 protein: CASRGASGGTSSYEQYF
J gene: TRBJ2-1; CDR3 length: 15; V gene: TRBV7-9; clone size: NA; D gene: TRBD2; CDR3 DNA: TGTGCCAGCAGCCCCGAGCGGGGGGTCTACAATGAGCAGTTCTTC; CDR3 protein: CASSPERGVYNEQFF
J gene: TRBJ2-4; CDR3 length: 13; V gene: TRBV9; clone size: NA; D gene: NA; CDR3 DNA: TGTGCCAGCAGCGTTGGGAACAGTAACATTCAGTACTTC; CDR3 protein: CASSVGNSNIQYF
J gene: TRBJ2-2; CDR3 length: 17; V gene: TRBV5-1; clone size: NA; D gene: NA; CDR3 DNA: TGCGCCAGCAGCTTGGGGGCCGATTTCGCGAACACCGGGGAGCTGTTTTTT; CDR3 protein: CASSLGADFANTGELFF
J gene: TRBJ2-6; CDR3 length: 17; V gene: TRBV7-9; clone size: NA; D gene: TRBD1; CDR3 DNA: TGTGCCAGCAGCTTAGCCTCACAGGGGAATGGGGCCAACGTCCTGACTTTC; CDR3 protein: CASSLASQGNGANVLTF
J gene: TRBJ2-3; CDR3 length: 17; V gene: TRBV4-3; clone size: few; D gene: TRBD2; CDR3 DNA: TGCGCCAGCAGCCCGGGACTAGCGGGGGGAAGCACAGATACGCAGTATTTT; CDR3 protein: CASSPGLAGGSTDTQYF
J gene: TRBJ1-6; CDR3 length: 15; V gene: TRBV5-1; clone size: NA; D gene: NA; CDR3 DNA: TGCGCCAGCACGGGATCGGCAGGGGATAATTCACCCCTCCACTTT; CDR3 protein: CASTGSAGDNSPLHF
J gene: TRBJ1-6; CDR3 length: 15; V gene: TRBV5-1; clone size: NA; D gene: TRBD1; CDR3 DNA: TGCGCCAGCAGCCTCGGGGACAGGGGGAATTCACCCCTCCACTTT; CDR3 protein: CASSLGDRGNSPLHF
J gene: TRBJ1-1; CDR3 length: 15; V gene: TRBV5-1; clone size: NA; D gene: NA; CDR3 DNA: TGCGCCAGCAGCCTGGATGCGGGGACGAACACTGAAGCTTTCTTT; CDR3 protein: CASSLDAGTNTEAFF
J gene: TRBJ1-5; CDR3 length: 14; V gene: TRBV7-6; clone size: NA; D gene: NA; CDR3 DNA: TGTGCCAGCAGCCTGGGAGCAAGCAATCAGCCCCAGCATTTT; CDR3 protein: CASSLGASNQPQHF
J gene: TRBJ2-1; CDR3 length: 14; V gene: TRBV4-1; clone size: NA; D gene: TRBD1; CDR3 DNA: TGCGCCAGCAGCCAAGAGGACAGGGAAAATGAGCAGTTCTTC; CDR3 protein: CASSQEDRENEQFF
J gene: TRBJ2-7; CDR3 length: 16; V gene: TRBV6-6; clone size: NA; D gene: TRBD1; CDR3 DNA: TGTGCCAGCAGTTACCGGGACAGCCCCTCCTCCTACGAGCAGTACTTC; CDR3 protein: CASSYRDSPSSYEQYF
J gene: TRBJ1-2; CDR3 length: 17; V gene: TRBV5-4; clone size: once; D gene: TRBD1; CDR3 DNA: TGTGCCAGCAGCACCAGGGGGGGACTTTTCTCCCCCGATGGCTACACCTTC; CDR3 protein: CASSTRGGLFSPDGYTF
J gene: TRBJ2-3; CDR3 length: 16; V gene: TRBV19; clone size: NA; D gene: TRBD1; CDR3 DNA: TGTGCCAGTAGTACCACCGGGACAGCTAGCACAGATACGCAGTATTTT; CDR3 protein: CASSTTGTASTDTQYF
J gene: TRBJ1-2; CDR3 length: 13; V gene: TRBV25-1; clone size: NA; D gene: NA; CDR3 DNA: TGTGCCAGCAGGGCGGGACACCCCTATGGCTACACCTTC; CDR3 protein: CASRAGHPYGYTF
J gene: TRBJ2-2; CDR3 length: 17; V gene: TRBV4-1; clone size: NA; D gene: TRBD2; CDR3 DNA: TGCGCCAGCAGCCAAGCCCCACTAGCGGGCAACGTGGGGGAGCTGTTTTTT; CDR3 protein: CASSQAPLAGNVGELFF
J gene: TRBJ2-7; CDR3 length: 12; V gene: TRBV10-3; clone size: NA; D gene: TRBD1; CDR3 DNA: TGTGCCATCAGTGGGACAGGCTACGAGCAGTACTTC; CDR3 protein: CAISGTGYEQYF
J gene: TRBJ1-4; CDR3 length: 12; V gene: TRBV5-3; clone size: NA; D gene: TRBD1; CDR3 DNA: TGTGCCATCCGACAGGGGCAGGAAAAACTGTTTTTT; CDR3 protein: CAIRQGQEKLFF
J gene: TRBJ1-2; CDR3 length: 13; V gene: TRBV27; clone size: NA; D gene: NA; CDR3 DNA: TGTGCCAGCAGTCAGGACAGTAACTATGGCTACACCTTC; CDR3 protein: CASSQDSNYGYTF
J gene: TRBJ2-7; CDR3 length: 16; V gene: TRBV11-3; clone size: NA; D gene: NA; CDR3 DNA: TGTGCCAGCAGCTTAAAAACGACAGTCCTTGGGAACGAGCAGTACTTC; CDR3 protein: CASSLKTTVLGNEQYF
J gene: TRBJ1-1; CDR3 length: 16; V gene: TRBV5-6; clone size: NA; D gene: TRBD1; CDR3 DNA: TGTGCCAGCAGCTTGGGGACAGGGCGTTCTGACACTGAAGCTTTCTTT; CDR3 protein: CASSLGTGRSDTEAFF
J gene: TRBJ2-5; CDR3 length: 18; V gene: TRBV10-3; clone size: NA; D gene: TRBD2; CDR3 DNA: TGTGCCATCAGTGAGTCGAGGCCCGGGGAGGGGTTTGGGGAGACCCAGTACTTC; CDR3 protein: CAISESRPGEGFGETQYF
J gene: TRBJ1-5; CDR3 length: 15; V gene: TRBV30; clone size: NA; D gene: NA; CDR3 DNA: TGTGCCTGGAGTGTAGGGGGGGACTACAATCAGCCCCAGCATTTT; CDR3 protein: CAWSVGGDYNQPQHF
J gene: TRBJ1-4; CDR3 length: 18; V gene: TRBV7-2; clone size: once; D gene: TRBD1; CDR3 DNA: TGTGCCAGCAGCTTAGCGGGGACAGGGATTTTAACTAATGAAAAACTGTTTTTT; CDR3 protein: CASSLAGTGILTNEKLFF
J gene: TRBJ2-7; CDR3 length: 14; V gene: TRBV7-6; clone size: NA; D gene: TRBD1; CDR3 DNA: TGTGCCAGCAGCCCCCGACAGGGGTTCTACGAGCAGTACTTC; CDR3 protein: CASSPRQGFYEQYF
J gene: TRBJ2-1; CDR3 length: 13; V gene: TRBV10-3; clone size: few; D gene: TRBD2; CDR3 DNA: TGTGCCCACGGCCGCGGGAGAGGGAATGAGCAGTTCTTC; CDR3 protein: CAHGRGRGNEQFF
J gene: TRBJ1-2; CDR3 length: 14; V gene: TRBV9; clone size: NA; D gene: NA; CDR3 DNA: TGTGCCAGCAGCTCCTTAGGCGGGGACTATGGCTACACCTTC; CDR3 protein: CASSSLGGDYGYTF
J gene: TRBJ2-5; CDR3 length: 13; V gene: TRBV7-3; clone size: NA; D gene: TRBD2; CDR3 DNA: TGTGCCAGCAGCTTTGAGGGAGGGCAGACCCAGTACTTC; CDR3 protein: CASSFEGGQTQYF
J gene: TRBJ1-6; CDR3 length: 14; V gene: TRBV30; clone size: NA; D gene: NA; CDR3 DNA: TGTGCCTGGAGCCTCACAGGAGCTAATTCACCCCTCCACTTT; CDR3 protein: CAWSLTGANSPLHF
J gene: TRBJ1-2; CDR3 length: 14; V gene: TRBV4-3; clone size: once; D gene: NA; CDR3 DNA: TGCGCCAGCAGCCAAGATGTCAGAGCCTATGGCTACACCTTC; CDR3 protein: CASSQDVRAYGYTF
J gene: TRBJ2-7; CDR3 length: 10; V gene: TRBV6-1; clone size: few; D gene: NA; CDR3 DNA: TGTGCCAGTACCTCCTACGAGCAGTACTTC; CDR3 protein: CASTSYEQYF
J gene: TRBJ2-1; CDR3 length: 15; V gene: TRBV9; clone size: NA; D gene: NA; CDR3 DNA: TGTGCCAGCAGCGTAGGGGCGGGACCCCACAATGAGCAGTTCTTC; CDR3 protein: CASSVGAGPHNEQFF
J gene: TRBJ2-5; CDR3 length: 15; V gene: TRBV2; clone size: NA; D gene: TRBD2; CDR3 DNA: TGTGCCAGCAGTGCCCCGGGAGGGTCCTCTGGGACCCAGTACTTC; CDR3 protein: CASSAPGGSSGTQYF
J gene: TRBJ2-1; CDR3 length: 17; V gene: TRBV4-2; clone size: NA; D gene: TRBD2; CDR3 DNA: TGTGCCAGCAGCCAAGCGGGACTAGCGGGGGGCAGGGATGAGCAGTTCTTC; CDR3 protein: CASSQAGLAGGRDEQFF
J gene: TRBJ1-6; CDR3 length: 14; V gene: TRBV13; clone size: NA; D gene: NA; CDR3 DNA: TGTGCCAGCACCATACAGGAGTTAAATTCACCCCTCCACTTT; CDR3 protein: CASTIQELNSPLHF
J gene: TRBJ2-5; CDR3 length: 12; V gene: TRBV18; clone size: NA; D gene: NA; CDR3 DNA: TGTGCCAGCTCACCATACCAAGAGACCCAGTACTTC; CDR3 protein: CASSPYQETQYF
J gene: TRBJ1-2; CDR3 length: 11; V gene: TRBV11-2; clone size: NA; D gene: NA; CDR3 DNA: TGTGCCAGCAGCCCCGGTGGGGGCTACACCTTC; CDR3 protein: CASSPGGGYTF
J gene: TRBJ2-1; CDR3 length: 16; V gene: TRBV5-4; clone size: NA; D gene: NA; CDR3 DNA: TGTGCCAGCAGCTCCCGACCGGGCCGCCAGACCATTGAGCAGTTCTTC; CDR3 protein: CASSSRPGRQTIEQFF
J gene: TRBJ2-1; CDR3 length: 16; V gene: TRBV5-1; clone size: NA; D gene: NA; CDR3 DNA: TGCGCCAGCAGCCCGGACAGTCCAAGCTCCTACAATGAGCAGTTCTTC; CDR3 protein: CASSPDSPSSYNEQFF
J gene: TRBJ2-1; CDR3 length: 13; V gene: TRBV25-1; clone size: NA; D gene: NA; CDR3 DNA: TGTGCCAGCAGCCAGCTGGAGGGGAATGAGCAGTTCTTC; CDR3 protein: CASSQLEGNEQFF
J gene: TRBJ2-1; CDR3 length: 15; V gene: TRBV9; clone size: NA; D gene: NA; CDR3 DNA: TGTGCCAGCAGCGTAGGTAAAGTCGACTACAATGAGCAGTTCTTC; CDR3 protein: CASSVGKVDYNEQFF
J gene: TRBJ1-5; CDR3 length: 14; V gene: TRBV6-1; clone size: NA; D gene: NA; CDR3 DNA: TGTGCCAGCAGTGGACAGGAGAGCAATCAGCCCCAGCATTTT; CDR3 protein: CASSGQESNQPQHF
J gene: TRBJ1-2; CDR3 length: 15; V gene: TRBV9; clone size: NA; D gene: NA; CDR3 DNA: TGTGCCAGCAGCGTACGGCAGGGAACGAACTATGGCTACACCTTC; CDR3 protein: CASSVRQGTNYGYTF
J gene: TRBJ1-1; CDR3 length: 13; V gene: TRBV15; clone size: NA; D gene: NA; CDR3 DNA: TGTGCCACCAGCACCAGGGGCGAGACTGAAGCTTTCTTT; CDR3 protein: CATSTRGETEAFF
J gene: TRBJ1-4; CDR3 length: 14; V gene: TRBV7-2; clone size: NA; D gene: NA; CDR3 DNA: TGTGCCAGCAGCCCGGGGCTGCCTAATGAAAAACTGTTTTTT; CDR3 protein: CASSPGLPNEKLFF
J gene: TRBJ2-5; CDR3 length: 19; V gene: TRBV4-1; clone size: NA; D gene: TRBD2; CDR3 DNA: TGCGCCAGCAGCCATCTGCACGGGGCGGGAGGACCCGGTCAAGAGACCCAGTACTTC; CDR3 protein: CASSHLHGAGGPGQETQYF
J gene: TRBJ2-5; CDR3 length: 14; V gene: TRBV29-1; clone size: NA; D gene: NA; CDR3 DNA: TGCAGCGCGGCCAAGGGGGGCGCGTTGGAGACCCAGTACTTC; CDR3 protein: CSAAKGGALETQYF
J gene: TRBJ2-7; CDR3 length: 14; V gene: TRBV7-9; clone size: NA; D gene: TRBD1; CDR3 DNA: TGTGCCAGCAGCCCACCCGGACAGGGCGGGGAGCAGTACTTC; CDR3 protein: CASSPPGQGGEQYF
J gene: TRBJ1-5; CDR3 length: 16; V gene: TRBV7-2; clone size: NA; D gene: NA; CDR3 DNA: TGTGCCAGCAGCTTAGTGGGAACAGAAACCAATCAGCCCCAGCATTTT; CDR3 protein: CASSLVGTETNQPQHF
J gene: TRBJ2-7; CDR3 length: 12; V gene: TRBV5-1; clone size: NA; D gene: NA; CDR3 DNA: TGCGCCAGCAGCTATTCCCGGGCCGAGCAGTACTTC; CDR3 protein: CASSYSRAEQYF
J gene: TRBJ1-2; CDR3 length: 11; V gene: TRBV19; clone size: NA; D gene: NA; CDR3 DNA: TGTGCCTCCCGCCTTAACTATGGCTACACCTTC; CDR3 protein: CASRLNYGYTF